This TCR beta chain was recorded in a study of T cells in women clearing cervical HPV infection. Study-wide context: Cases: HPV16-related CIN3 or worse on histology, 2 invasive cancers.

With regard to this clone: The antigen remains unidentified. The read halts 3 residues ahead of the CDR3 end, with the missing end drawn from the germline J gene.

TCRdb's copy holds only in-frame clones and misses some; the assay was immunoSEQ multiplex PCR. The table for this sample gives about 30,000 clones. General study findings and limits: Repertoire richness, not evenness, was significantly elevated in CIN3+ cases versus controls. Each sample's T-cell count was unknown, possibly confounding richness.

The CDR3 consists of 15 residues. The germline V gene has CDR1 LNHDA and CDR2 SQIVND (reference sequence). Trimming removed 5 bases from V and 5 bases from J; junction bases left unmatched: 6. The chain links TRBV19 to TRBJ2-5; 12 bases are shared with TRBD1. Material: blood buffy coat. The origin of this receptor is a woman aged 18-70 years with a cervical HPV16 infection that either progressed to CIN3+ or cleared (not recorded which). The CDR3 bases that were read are TGTGCCAGTAGTCGGGACAGGGGGCGGGGGGAGACC. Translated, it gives CASSRDRGRGET. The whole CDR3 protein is CASSRDRGRGETQYF.